This T cell receptor beta chain comes out of a study of cytomegalovirus exposure and HLA in healthy donors. Study in general: Previous work identified 120 million or so unique TCR beta sequences from around 170 million T cells.

On this clone: Its antigen is unknown.

V lost 4 bases and J lost 6; bases outside the gene matches: 7. The CDR3 is 15 amino acids. Germline lookup yields CDR1 MNHEY and CDR2 SVGAGI. Notes on the study in general: Clonal expansion, a later analysis showed, was greater in HLA-associated TCR beta chains than in equally common others. Cytomegalovirus-associated status was assigned to more than 150 TCR beta chains.

PCR employed 60 Vbeta and 13 Jbeta primers. The repertoire was sequenced with immunoSEQ multiplex PCR; TCRdb's copy has only in-frame clones and lacks some. Of about 160,000 clones listed, 86% were seen once; the top ten hold approximately 2%. Material: PBMCs. The V call is TRBV6-5, the J call TRBJ2-1; 9 nucleotides line up with TRBD2. The source of this sequence is a woman aged 18-29 years in good health and CMV-seronegative. The CDR3 loop is CASSLAGETLNEQFF. CDR3 DNA: TGTGCCAGCAGTTTAGCGGGAGAGACCCTCAATGAGCAGTTCTTC.